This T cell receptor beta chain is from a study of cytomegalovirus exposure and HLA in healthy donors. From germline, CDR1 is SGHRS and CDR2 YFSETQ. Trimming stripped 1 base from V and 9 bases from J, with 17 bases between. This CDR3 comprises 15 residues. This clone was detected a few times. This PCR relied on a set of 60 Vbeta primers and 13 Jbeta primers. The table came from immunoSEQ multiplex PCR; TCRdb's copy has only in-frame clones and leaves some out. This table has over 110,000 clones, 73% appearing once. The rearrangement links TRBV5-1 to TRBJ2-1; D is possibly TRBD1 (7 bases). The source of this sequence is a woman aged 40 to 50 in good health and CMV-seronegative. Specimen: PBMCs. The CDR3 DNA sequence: TGCGCCAGCAGCTTGACCCAGGGGGGATTCAGTGAGCAGTTCTTC. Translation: CASSLTQGGFSEQFF.